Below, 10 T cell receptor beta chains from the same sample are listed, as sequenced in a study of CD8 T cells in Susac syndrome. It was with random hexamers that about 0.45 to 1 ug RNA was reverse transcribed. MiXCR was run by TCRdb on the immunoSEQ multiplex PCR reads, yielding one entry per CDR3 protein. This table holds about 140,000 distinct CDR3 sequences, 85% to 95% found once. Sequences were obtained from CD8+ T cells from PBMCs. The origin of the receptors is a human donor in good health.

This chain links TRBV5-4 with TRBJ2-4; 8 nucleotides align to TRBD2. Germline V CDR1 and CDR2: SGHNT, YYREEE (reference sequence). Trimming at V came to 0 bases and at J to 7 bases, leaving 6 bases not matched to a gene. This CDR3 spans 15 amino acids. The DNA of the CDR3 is TGTGCCAGCAGCTTGGGGTATAGCGGGACGAACATTCAGTACTTC. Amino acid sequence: CASSLGYSGTNIQYF.

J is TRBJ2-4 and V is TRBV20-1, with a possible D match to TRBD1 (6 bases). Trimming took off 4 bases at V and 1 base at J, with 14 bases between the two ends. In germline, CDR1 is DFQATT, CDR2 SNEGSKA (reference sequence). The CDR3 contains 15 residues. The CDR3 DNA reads TGCAGTGCTACCGGGACATCGGAGGCCAAAAACATTCAGTACTTC. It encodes CSATGTSEAKNIQYF.

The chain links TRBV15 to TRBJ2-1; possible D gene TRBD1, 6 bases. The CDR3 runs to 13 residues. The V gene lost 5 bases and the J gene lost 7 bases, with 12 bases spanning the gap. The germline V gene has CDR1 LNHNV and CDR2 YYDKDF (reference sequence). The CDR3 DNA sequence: TGTGCCACCAGCCTCCGGACAGCAAATGAGCAGTTCTTC. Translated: CATSLRTANEQFF.

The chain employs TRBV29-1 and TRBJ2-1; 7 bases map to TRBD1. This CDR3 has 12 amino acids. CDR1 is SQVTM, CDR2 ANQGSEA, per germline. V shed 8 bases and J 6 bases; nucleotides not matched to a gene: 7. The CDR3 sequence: CSPRDSSNEQFF. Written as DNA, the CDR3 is TGCAGCCCCCGGGACAGTTCCAATGAGCAGTTCTTC.

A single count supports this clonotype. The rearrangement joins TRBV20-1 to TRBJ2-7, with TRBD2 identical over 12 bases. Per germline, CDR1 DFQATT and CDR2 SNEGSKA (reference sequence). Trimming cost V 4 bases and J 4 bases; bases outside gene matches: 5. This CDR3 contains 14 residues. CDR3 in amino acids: CSAMLAGGPYEQYF. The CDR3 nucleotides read TGCAGTGCTATGCTAGCGGGAGGGCCTTACGAGCAGTACTTC.

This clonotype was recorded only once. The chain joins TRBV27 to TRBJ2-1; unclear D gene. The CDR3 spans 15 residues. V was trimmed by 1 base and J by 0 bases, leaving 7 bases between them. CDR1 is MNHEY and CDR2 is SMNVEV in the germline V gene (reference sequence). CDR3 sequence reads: CASSLYESSYNEQFF. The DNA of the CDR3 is TGTGCCAGCAGTTTATATGAGAGCTCCTACAATGAGCAGTTCTTC.

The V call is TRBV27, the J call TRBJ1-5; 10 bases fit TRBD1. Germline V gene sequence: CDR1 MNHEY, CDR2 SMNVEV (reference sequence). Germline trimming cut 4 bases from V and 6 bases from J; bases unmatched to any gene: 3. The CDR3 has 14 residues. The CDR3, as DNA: TGTGCCAGCAGTTGGACAGGGGGAGGTCAGCCCCAGCATTTT. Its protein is CASSWTGGGQPQHF.

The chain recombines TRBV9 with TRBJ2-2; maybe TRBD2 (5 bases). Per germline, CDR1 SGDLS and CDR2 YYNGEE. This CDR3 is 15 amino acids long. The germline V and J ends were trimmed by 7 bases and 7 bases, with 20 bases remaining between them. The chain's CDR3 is CASGGLASLSGELFF. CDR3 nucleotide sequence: TGTGCCAGCGGTGGGTTAGCGTCTTTGAGCGGGGAGCTGTTTTTT.

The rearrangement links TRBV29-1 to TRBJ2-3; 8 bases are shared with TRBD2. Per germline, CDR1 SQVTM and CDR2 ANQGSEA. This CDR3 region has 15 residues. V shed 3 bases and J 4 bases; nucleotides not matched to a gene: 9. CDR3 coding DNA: TGCAGCGTTGATCCCCGCGGGAGGCCCTCAGATACGCAGTATTTT. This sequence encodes CSVDPRGRPSDTQYF.

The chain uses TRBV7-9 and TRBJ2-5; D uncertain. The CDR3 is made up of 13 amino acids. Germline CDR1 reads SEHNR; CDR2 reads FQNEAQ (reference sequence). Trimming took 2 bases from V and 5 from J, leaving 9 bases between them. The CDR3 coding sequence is TGTGCCAGCAGCTTATTGCTGCGGGAGACCCAGTACTTC. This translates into CASSLLLRETQYF.